This T cell receptor (beta chain) originates from a study of CD8+ T cells in alopecia areata. Study at large: Oral tofacitinib, 5 to 10 mg twice daily, was given in an open-label trial.

Treatment noted: oral pan-JAK inhibitor, 5-10 mg twice daily. Germline V gene sequence: CDR1 SGDLS, CDR2 YYNGEE. V gave up 2 bases and J gave up 2 bases, with 9 bases separating them. The CDR3 spans 14 residues. Sequencing used cDNA as its template, made by extracting RNA and reverse transcribing it. Assay used: immunoSEQ multiplex PCR; TCRdb lists only in-frame clones, some missing. This table has about 180,000 clones, approximately 51% appearing once. This clone was detected once. The source of this sequence is a human donor with alopecia areata. This specimen consisted of CD8+ T cells sorted from blood, obtained around week 54, from a patient treated with tofacitinib. The chain recombines TRBV9 with TRBJ2-3; D is unresolved. CDR3 region: CASSVLDLTDTQYF. CDR3 coding DNA: TGTGCCAGCAGCGTTCTCGATCTCACAGATACGCAGTATTTT.